The subject of this entry is one TCR beta chain. Its target is unknown. Clones were read by immunoSEQ multiplex PCR, and TCRdb kept only the in-frame ones, dropping some. Here the sample spans about 330,000 clones, around 86% being singletons. Trimming removed 4 bases from V and 4 bases from J; junction bases left unmatched: 8. Germline-derived CDR1 and CDR2 are MNHEY and SVGAGI. CDR3 length equals 15 residues. This sample is drawn from a study of cytomegalovirus exposure and HLA in healthy donors. Broader study findings: Overall, roughly 170 TCR beta chains were annotated as cytomegalovirus-associated.

This receptor was taken from a woman between 18 and 29 years old in good health and CMV-seronegative. The sample taken for sequencing was PBMCs. The chain carries TRBV6-5 and TRBJ2-7; 9 nucleotides align to TRBD1. This CDR3 reads CASSLTRGQGYEQYF. The CDR3 DNA is TGTGCCAGCAGTTTAACCCGGGGACAGGGTTACGAGCAGTACTTC.